These 28 T cell receptor beta chains came from one sample sequenced in a study of blood T cell repertoires in COVID-19. Sequencing used immunoSEQ multiplex PCR; TCRdb keeps in-frame clones, though not all of them. In the table there are 150,000 to 170,000 clones, around 83% of which are singletons. Material: peripheral blood. The receptors were sampled from a woman aged 55-75 years with COVID-19, enrolled during active disease.

The J gene is TRBJ1-5, the V gene TRBV19; the match to TRBD1 covers 11 bases. CDR3 size: 17 residues. After removal of 8 bases from V and 1 base from J, the junction contained 10 bases not matched to a gene. The germline CDR1 and CDR2 sequences are LNHDA and SQIVND (reference sequence). The chain's CDR3 is CASEDRGRGGSNQPQHF. The CDR3 nucleotides read TGTGCCAGTGAGGACAGGGGGCGCGGGGGAAGCAATCAGCCCCAGCATTTT. The variable domain in full, completed from reference TRBV19 and TRBJ1-5, reads DGGITQSPKYLFRKEGQNVTLSCEQNLNHDAMYWYRQDPGQGLRLIYYSQIVNDFQKGDIAEGYSVSREKKESFPLTVTSAQKNPTAFYLCASEDRGRGGSNQPQHFGDGTRLSIL.

This clone was seen a single time. The J gene is TRBJ1-5, the V gene TRBV11-2; tentatively, D is TRBD1 (5 bases). The CDR3 runs 14 residues. Trimming stripped 4 bases from V and 0 bases from J, with 7 bases between. Per germline, CDR1 SGHAT and CDR2 FQNNGV. The CDR3 sequence: CASSWGVSNQPQHF. The CDR3 nucleotides read TGTGCCAGCAGCTGGGGGGTTAGCAATCAGCCCCAGCATTTT.

This clone occurred a few times. The V gene is TRBV5-8, the J gene TRBJ2-1; D gene uncertain. Germline-derived CDR1 and CDR2 are SGHTS and YDEGEE. The ends were cut back, 1 base at V and 6 bases at J, with 2 bases in the middle. The CDR3 sequence is 11 residues long. The CDR3, as DNA: TGTGCCAGCAGCTTGCTCAATGAGCAGTTCTTC. Translation gives CASSLLNEQFF.

The chain uses TRBV12-3 or TRBV12-4 and TRBJ2-1; D might be TRBD1 (5 bases). This CDR3 has 13 amino acids. The V gene lost 3 bases and the J gene lost 8 bases, with 11 bases spanning the gap. CDR3 sequence reads: CASSLVQGDEQFF. CDR3 bases: TGTGCCAGCAGTTTGGTCCAGGGCGATGAGCAGTTCTTC.

The chain links TRBV11-2 to TRBJ2-7, with D possibly matching TRBD1 (5 bases). CDR1 is SGHAT and CDR2 is FQNNGV in the germline V gene. Trimming removed 5 bases at V and 2 bases at J, with 10 bases between. The CDR3 consists of 13 residues. The CDR3 spells CASSLDRPYEQYV. In nucleotides, the CDR3 is TGTGCCAGCAGCCTTGACAGACCCTACGAGCAGTACGTC.

The chain carries TRBV7-6 and TRBJ1-1; tentatively, D is TRBD1 (5 bases). CDR1 and CDR2 from the germline V gene are SGHVS and FNYEAQ. Deletions cut 1 base from V and 1 base from J, with 10 bases between. The CDR3 is 15 residues long. The DNA for the CDR3 is TGTGCCAGCAGCTTAGGGGGCCTTGGGAACACTGAAGCTTTCTTT. It yields the protein CASSLGGLGNTEAFF.

V gene TRBV24-1 combines with J gene TRBJ1-5; 12 bases map to TRBD1. The CDR3 has 16 amino acids. CDR1 is KGHDR, CDR2 SFDVKD, per germline. The V segment lost 2 bases and the J segment 6 bases; nucleotides outside the gene matches: 4. The CDR3 loop is CATSDSGTGGFQPQHF. The CDR3 DNA reads TGTGCCACCAGTGATTCCGGGACAGGGGGCTTTCAGCCCCAGCATTTT.

The CDR3 loop reads CASSYSIPNNHYGYTF. In DNA form, the CDR3 reads TGTGCCAGCAGTTACTCGATACCCAACAACCACTATGGCTACACCTTC. This chain connects TRBV6-5 to TRBJ1-2, with D unclear. The V end lost 0 bases, the J end lost 3 bases, and 14 bases lay between the germline ends. CDR1 MNHEY and CDR2 SVGAGI come from the germline V gene. This CDR3 comprises 16 residues.

This clone has a handful of counts. V is TRBV14 and J is TRBJ1-1, with D maybe TRBD1 (6 bases). Germline V lookup: CDR1 SGHDN, CDR2 FVKESK. This CDR3 region has 12 residues. V gave up 1 base and J gave up 8 bases, with 8 bases separating them. The CDR3, as DNA: TGTGCCAGCAGCCAAGCCCAGGGGGAAGCTTTCTTT. Protein sequence: CASSQAQGEAFF.

This chain uses TRBV7-2 with TRBJ1-2, with D possibly matching TRBD1 (6 bases). The CDR3 is 15 residues long. The germline V and J ends were trimmed by 2 bases and 3 bases, with 13 bases remaining between them. CDR1 is SGHTA, CDR2 FQGNSA, per germline. The CDR3 loop is CASSLSGHRDYGYTF. The CDR3 nucleotides are TGTGCCAGCAGCTTATCGGGGCACAGGGACTATGGCTACACCTTC.

This clone was found a few times. This chain uses TRBV7-2 with TRBJ1-4; no firm D call. Trimming took off 0 bases at V and 0 bases at J, with 8 bases between the two ends. Germline CDR1 reads SGHTA; CDR2 reads FQGNSA. This CDR3 has 16 amino acids. CDR3 nucleotide sequence: TGTGCCAGCAGCTTAGCGTTTTCTGCAACTAATGAAAAACTGTTTTTT. Encoded protein: CASSLAFSATNEKLFF.

The chain combines TRBV5-1 with TRBJ2-4; 7 nucleotides line up with TRBD1. The CDR3 sequence is 16 residues long. The J segment lost 0 bases and the V segment lost 4 bases, leaving 7 bases of the junction unmatched. CDR1 is SGHRS and CDR2 is YFSETQ in the germline V gene. The CDR3 nucleotides read TGCGCCAGCAGCCCGACAGGGCTCGAAGCCAAAAACATTCAGTACTTC. Translated, it gives CASSPTGLEAKNIQYF.

The gene calls are TRBV6-5 and TRBJ2-2; 7 positions agree with TRBD1. The length of the CDR3 is 14 residues. The J segment lost 1 base and the V segment lost 7 bases, leaving 3 bases of the junction unmatched. Germline V gives CDR1 MNHEY, CDR2 SVGAGI. The CDR3 bases are TGTGCCAGCACCCGGGACAGGAACACCGGGGAGCTGTTTTTT. Its protein is CASTRDRNTGELFF.

The V call is TRBV5-5, the J call TRBJ2-5; 9 bases are a match to TRBD1. V lost 5 bases and J lost 4; bases outside the gene matches: 6. The length of the CDR3 is 14 residues. The germline V gene has CDR1 SGHKS and CDR2 YYEKEE (reference sequence). The CDR3 nucleotides are TGTGCCAGCAGATACAGGGGGCGAGGAGAGACCCAGTACTTC. The encoded protein is CASRYRGRGETQYF.

This clone was seen only once. This chain links TRBV6-5 with TRBJ1-2, with D maybe TRBD1 (5 bases). Trimming removed 6 bases at V and 5 bases at J, with 16 bases between. This CDR3 contains 14 residues. Germline V gives CDR1 MNHEY, CDR2 SVGAGI. The CDR3, as DNA: TGTGCCAGCAGAACTCCTGGGGGGGTTTATGGCTACACCTTC. Amino acids: CASRTPGGVYGYTF.

J is TRBJ2-1 and V is TRBV3-1 (or the pseudogene TRBV3-2); 10 positions match TRBD2. This CDR3 is 17 amino acids long. V shed 2 bases, J shed 2 bases, and the junction held 6 bases outside the gene matches. Germline V gives CDR1 LGHDT, CDR2 YNNKEL (reference sequence). The CDR3 region has the DNA TGTGCCAGCAGCCAACCTTCGACTAGCGGGCCCTACAATGAGCAGTTCTTC. It translates to CASSQPSTSGPYNEQFF.

This clone has just a few counts. The chain recombines TRBV30 with TRBJ1-1; D is perhaps TRBD1 (5 bases). With 6 bases removed from V and 1 base from J, the gap between germline ends came to 15 bases. The germline V gene encodes CDR1 GTSNPN and CDR2 SVGIG (reference sequence). This CDR3 contains 14 residues. The CDR3 nucleotides are TGTGCCTGCGGACACCCGTGGGGGAACACTGAAGCTTTCTTT. This encodes CACGHPWGNTEAFF.

This chain joins TRBV6-6 and TRBJ2-4, with 8 bases identical to TRBD2. The germline V gene has CDR1 MNHNY and CDR2 SVGAGI (reference sequence). The CDR3 extends over 16 amino acids. Losses at the gene ends were 0 bases for V and 2 bases for J; bases not matched to a gene: 3. The CDR3 bases are TGTGCCAGCAGTTACTCAGCGGGAGTGTCCAAAAACATTCAGTACTTC. It specifies CASSYSAGVSKNIQYF.

The rearrangement joins TRBV4-1 to TRBJ1-6; 7 bases line up with TRBD1. The V and J ends lost 4 bases and 7 bases, in that order; junction bases with no gene match: 7. The CDR3 contains 15 residues. Germline CDR1 and CDR2: MGHRA and YSYEKL. CDR3 amino acids: CASSPVGQRNSPLHF. Written as DNA, the CDR3 is TGCGCCAGCAGCCCGGTGGGACAGAGGAATTCACCCCTCCACTTT.

This chain connects TRBV6-5 to TRBJ2-3; D not certain. The germline CDR1 and CDR2 sequences are MNHEY and SVGAGI. This CDR3 is built from 13 residues. V lost 8 bases to trimming and J lost 0 bases, with 9 bases between them. CDR3 in DNA: TGTGCCAGCCGGCGGTACAGCACAGATACGCAGTATTTT. Translated, it gives CASRRYSTDTQYF.

The chain couples TRBV19 to TRBJ1-1; 7 bases map to TRBD1. CDR1 and CDR2 (germline): LNHDA, SQIVND (reference sequence). This CDR3 spans 15 amino acids. V was clipped by 3 bases and J by 5 bases; unmatched bases: 9. In DNA form, the CDR3 reads TGTGCCAGTAGTATTCCCGGGAGGGGGCATACTGAAGCTTTCTTT. It translates to CASSIPGRGHTEAFF.

The chain links TRBV6-5 to TRBJ1-3; weak D call: TRBD1 (6 bases). The V end lost 6 bases, the J end lost 4 bases, and 13 bases lay between the germline ends. Per germline, CDR1 MNHEY and CDR2 SVGAGI. The CDR3 length is 14 residues. In DNA form, the CDR3 reads TGTGCCAGCAGCTCCATGGGGGCCGGAAACACCATATATTTT. It translates to CASSSMGAGNTIYF.

The chain employs TRBV19 and TRBJ1-5; D possibly corresponds to TRBD1 (5 bases). V lost 2 bases and J lost 6, with 14 bases in between. CDR3 length: 15 amino acids. Germline CDR1 and CDR2: LNHDA and SQIVND (reference sequence). The CDR3 sequence is CASSIPGRPGQPQHF. Written as DNA, the CDR3 is TGTGCCAGTAGTATACCAGGGCGTCCGGGTCAGCCCCAGCATTTT.

The chain employs TRBV6-2 or TRBV6-3 and TRBJ1-2, with D possibly being TRBD1 (6 bases). V lost 4 bases to trimming and J lost 6 bases, with 9 bases between them. Germline V gene data show CDR1 as MNHEY and CDR2 as SVGEGT. The CDR3 covers 12 residues. CDR3 protein: CASSFSGDGYTF. The CDR3 bases are TGTGCCAGCAGTTTTTCAGGGGATGGCTACACCTTC.

The rearrangement uses TRBV19 and TRBJ2-1, with a weak D call TRBD2 (5 bases). The V end was cut by 0 bases, the J end by 4 bases, with 19 bases between. The CDR3 is 18 amino acids. The germline CDR1 and CDR2 sequences are LNHDA and SQIVND (reference sequence). DNA for the CDR3: TGTGCCAGTAGTATAGATCGGAGGCCGACCCGGGAATACAATGAGCAGTTCTTC. This codes for CASSIDRRPTREYNEQFF.

The chain recombines TRBV5-6 with TRBJ2-3; D is ambiguous. Trimming left V 0 bases short and J 13 bases short, with 12 bases between. The CDR3 has 12 residues. In germline, CDR1 is SGHDT, CDR2 YYEEEE. CDR3 DNA: TGTGCCAGCAGCTTGGCCAGACTTGAGGAGTATTTT. This translates into CASSLARLEEYF. Full variable domain (rest looked up from reference TRBV5-6 and TRBJ2-3): DAGVTQSPTHLIKTRGQQVTLRCSPKSGHDTVSWYQQALGQGPQFIFQYYEEEERQRGNFPDRFSGHQFPNYSSELNVNALLLGDSALYLCASSLARLEEYFGPGTRLTVL.

The chain has TRBV4-2 and TRBJ1-4; 10 bases agree with TRBD1. CDR3 length: 15 amino acids. Trimming took 3 bases from V and 7 from J; bases not matched to a gene: 5. Germline V gene lookup returns CDR1 LGHNA and CDR2 YNFKEQ. CDR3 protein: CASSQGGTGAEKLFF. CDR3 nucleotide sequence: TGTGCCAGCAGCCAGGGGGGGACAGGGGCTGAAAAACTGTTTTTT.

V usage is TRBV7-2 and J usage is TRBJ1-6; maybe TRBD1 (6 bases). V was clipped by 6 bases and J by 0 bases, with 9 bases between them. Looked up from germline, CDR1 is SGHTA and CDR2 is FQGNSA. The CDR3 runs 15 residues. The CDR3 DNA is TGTGCCAGCAGAACAGGGATCTCCTATAATTCACCCCTCCACTTT. Amino acid sequence: CASRTGISYNSPLHF. Full variable domain (rest looked up from reference TRBV7-2 and TRBJ1-6): GAGVSQSPSNKVTEKGKDVELRCDPISGHTALYWYRQSLGQGLEFLIYFQGNSAPDKSGLPSDRFSAERTGGSVSTLTIQRTQQEDSAVYLCASRTGISYNSPLHFGNGTRLTVT.